The rows below give T cell receptor beta chains drawn from one sample of a study of type 1 and type 2 diabetes patients. TCRdb ran MiXCR on the multiplex PCR reads and lists one entry per CDR3 protein. The table records 270,000 or so distinct CDR3 sequences, around 50% of them present only once. Sequenced: peripheral blood mononuclear cells (PBMCs). The receptors were sampled from a man aged 18 to 29 with type 2 diabetes. Each CDR3 is given with its conserved first and last residue. Fields, in order: V gene, clone size, D gene, J gene, CDR3 DNA, CDR3 protein. The D gene is left open where the match is weak. Only some rows state a clone size, as once, few, many or a class for expanded clones.

TRBV20-1	NA	NA	TRBJ2-7	TGCAGTGCTAGGCCCGACACTCCTCTCGAGCAGTACTTC	CSARPDTPLEQYF
TRBV25-1	NA	TRBD1	TRBJ1-6	TGTGCCTCCAAGGGACAGGGGAATTCACCCCTCCACTTT	CASKGQGNSPLHF
TRBV5-1	NA	TRBD1	TRBJ1-1	TGCGCCAGCAGCTTGAACCAAGGGGGCGCAGAGACTGAAGCTTTCTTT	CASSLNQGGAETEAFF
TRBV7-7	few	NA	TRBJ2-5	TGTGCTAGCAGCTTTGGCGGGTCAGGCGGGGGCGAGACCCAGTACTTC	CASSFGGSGGGETQYF
TRBV19	NA	NA	TRBJ2-5	TGTGCCAGTAGTATTAACGGTTACCAAGAGACCCAGTACTTC	CASSINGYQETQYF
TRBV7-6	NA	NA	TRBJ1-4	TGTGCCAGCAGCTTAGCGCACGGGCGCCTTGAAAAACTGTTTTTT	CASSLAHGRLEKLFF
TRBV5-1	NA	NA	TRBJ2-5	TGCGCCAGCAGTTTCACGAATAGCGGTGAACAAGAGACCCAGTACTTC	CASSFTNSGEQETQYF
TRBV25-1	few	TRBD1	TRBJ1-2	TGTGCCAGCAGCGCCCTCCCCAGGGGGTCGGGCGGCTACACCTTC	CASSALPRGSGGYTF
TRBV12-3/TRBV12-4	few	TRBD2	TRBJ2-1	TGTGCCAGCAGCCCCTGGGCTAGCGGGGATTCCTACAATGAGCAGTTCTTC	CASSPWASGDSYNEQFF
TRBV6-1	NA	NA	TRBJ2-1	TGTGCCAGCAGTGAATATCTAAGACACCCGGAAGCGAATGAGCAGTTCTTC	CASSEYLRHPEANEQFF
TRBV12-3/TRBV12-4	NA	TRBD1	TRBJ2-5	TGTGCCAGCAGCCCGGGGACAGGCCTCAGGGAGACCCAGTACTTC	CASSPGTGLRETQYF
TRBV19	NA	NA	TRBJ1-2	TGTGCCAGTAGTATCTCCCAGGACAGACGAGTTGGCTACACCTTC	CASSISQDRRVGYTF
TRBV11-2	NA	TRBD2	TRBJ2-5	TGTGCCAGCAGCTCCTGGGGGGGGAGCGAGACCCAGTACTTC	CASSSWGGSETQYF
TRBV19	NA	NA	TRBJ2-2	TGTGCCAGCAGCACCACGGGCAACACCGGGGAGCTGTTTTTT	CASSTTGNTGELFF
TRBV6-6	few	TRBD1	TRBJ2-7	TGTGCCAGCGGTGGGGACAGAGCAACCTACGAGCAGTACTTC	CASGGDRATYEQYF
TRBV15	NA	NA	TRBJ2-7	TGTGCCACCAGCAGAGCCAGGGACGGGTCCTACGAGCAGTACTTC	CATSRARDGSYEQYF
TRBV7-8	NA	TRBD1	TRBJ2-5	TGTGCCAGCAATACAGGGGGTCTCCAAGAGACCCAGTACTTC	CASNTGGLQETQYF
TRBV5-1	NA	TRBD1	TRBJ2-7	TGCGCCAGCACGCCGGACAGGTCCCGCTACGAGCAGTACTTC	CASTPDRSRYEQYF
TRBV7-3	NA	NA	TRBJ1-1	TGTGCCAGCAGCTTAAGTACGGCAGGGATGAACACTGAAGCTTTCTTT	CASSLSTAGMNTEAFF
TRBV9	NA	NA	TRBJ1-2	TGTGCCAGCAGCTTAGGACCCGGACAAGGGCCCTACACCTTC	CASSLGPGQGPYTF